Shown below are 11 T cell receptor beta chains from a single sample sequenced in a study of blood T cell repertoires in COVID-19. Profiled with immunoSEQ multiplex PCR; TCRdb holds only in-frame clones, not every one. Here the sample spans around 39,000 clones, about 87% being singletons. Sequenced sample: peripheral blood. These receptors all stem from a human donor in a cohort sampled during active COVID-19.

The J gene is TRBJ1-1, the V gene TRBV5-1; 12 bases align to TRBD1. This CDR3 spans 15 amino acids. Germline CDR1 reads SGHRS; CDR2 reads YFSETQ. V was clipped by 3 bases and J by 7 bases; unmatched bases: 7. The CDR3 bases are TGCGCCAGCAGCTCCTCGGGACAGGGGGCTGGTGAAGCTTTCTTT. It specifies CASSSSGQGAGEAFF.

The chain has TRBV10-3 and TRBJ2-7; TRBD2 agrees at 8 bases. J gave up 7 bases and V 2 bases, and 13 bases lay outside the gene matches. The CDR3 covers 16 residues. Germline V gives CDR1 ENHRY, CDR2 SYGVKD. The CDR3 is CAISEGVSGAFREQYF. The CDR3 bases are TGTGCCATCAGTGAGGGGGTTAGCGGGGCCTTTAGGGAGCAGTACTTC.

The V call is TRBV6-2 or TRBV6-3, the J call TRBJ1-2; D gene ambiguous. Germline V gene data show CDR1 as MNHEY and CDR2 as SVGEGT. Trimming removed 5 bases at V and 1 base at J, with 11 bases between. The CDR3 loop spans 14 amino acids. The CDR3 reads CASSRRTLNYGYTF. CDR3 nucleotides: TGTGCCAGCAGTCGTCGAACTCTTAACTATGGCTACACCTTC.

The rearrangement uses TRBV12-3 or TRBV12-4 and TRBJ2-7, with D possibly matching TRBD1 (6 bases). Trimming shortened V by 5 bases and J by 3 bases, and 8 bases separated the two germline ends. This CDR3 region has 12 residues. CDR3 protein: CASSLTGYEQYF. DNA for the CDR3: TGTGCCAGCAGTCTGACAGGCTACGAGCAGTACTTC.

The rearrangement links TRBV5-6 to TRBJ1-3; 9 bases are a match to TRBD1. This CDR3 contains 17 residues. CDR1 SGHDT and CDR2 YYEEEE come from the germline V gene. V lost 3 bases and J lost 4; bases outside the gene matches: 11. CDR3 sequence (DNA): TGTGCCAGCAGCTCACTGGGTGACAGGGGGGGCGGAAACACCATATATTTT. Protein sequence: CASSSLGDRGGGNTIYF.

The chain recombines TRBV5-5 with TRBJ2-3, with 7 bases fitting TRBD2. J was trimmed by 0 bases and V by 4 bases; bases with no gene match: 8. The CDR3 length is 16 residues. Germline CDR1 is SGHKS and CDR2 is YYEKEE (reference sequence). This CDR3 is CASSLRPSGSTDTQYF. For the CDR3, the DNA is TGTGCCAGCAGCCTGAGGCCTAGCGGTAGCACAGATACGCAGTATTTT.

V is TRBV5-8 and J is TRBJ1-2, with 8 bases lining up with TRBD1. Trimming cost V 4 bases and J 4 bases; bases outside gene matches: 9. The germline gives CDR1 SGHTS, CDR2 YDEGEE. CDR3 size: 15 residues. The CDR3 DNA reads as TGTGCCAGCAGCCCGTATTCCGGGACAGGCTATGGCTACACCTTC. This encodes CASSPYSGTGYGYTF.

V is TRBV6-4 and J is TRBJ2-1; tentatively, D is TRBD2 (6 bases). Germline V gene lookup returns CDR1 MRHNA and CDR2 SNTAGT. V was shortened by 6 bases and J by 4 bases, with 16 bases between the two germline ends. The CDR3 runs to 15 residues. CDR3 sequence: CASREGRRGYNEQFF. CDR3 bases: TGTGCCAGCAGGGAAGGGAGGCGAGGGTACAATGAGCAGTTCTTC.

This clone was counted between two and nine times. This chain uses TRBV7-2 with TRBJ2-7; 11 positions match TRBD2. Per germline, CDR1 SGHTA and CDR2 FQGNSA. V lost 4 bases to trimming and J lost 1 base; unmatched junction nucleotides: 9. CDR3 length: 17 amino acids. CDR3 coding DNA: TGTGCCAGCAGCTCCACTAGCGGGGGTTACCCTTCCTACGAGCAGTACTTC. Its protein product is CASSSTSGGYPSYEQYF.

The V call is TRBV5-1, the J call TRBJ1-2, with TRBD1 identical over 7 bases. V was pared by 4 bases and J by 4 bases, with 4 bases of the junction left unmatched. The CDR3 consists of 13 residues. Germline V gene lookup returns CDR1 SGHRS and CDR2 YFSETQ. CDR3 coding DNA: TGCGCCAGCAGCGCGGAGGGGGCCTATGGCTACACCTTC. It is translated as CASSAEGAYGYTF.

Here the CDR3 reads CASSQEIAESNQPQHF. In DNA form, the CDR3 reads TGCGCCAGCAGCCAAGAAATTGCAGAAAGCAATCAGCCCCAGCATTTT. The chain has TRBV4-3 and TRBJ1-5; D call uncertain. The germline V gene has CDR1 LGHNA and CDR2 YSLEER. V lost 0 bases and J 1 base, leaving 10 bases between the germline ends. The CDR3 covers 16 residues.